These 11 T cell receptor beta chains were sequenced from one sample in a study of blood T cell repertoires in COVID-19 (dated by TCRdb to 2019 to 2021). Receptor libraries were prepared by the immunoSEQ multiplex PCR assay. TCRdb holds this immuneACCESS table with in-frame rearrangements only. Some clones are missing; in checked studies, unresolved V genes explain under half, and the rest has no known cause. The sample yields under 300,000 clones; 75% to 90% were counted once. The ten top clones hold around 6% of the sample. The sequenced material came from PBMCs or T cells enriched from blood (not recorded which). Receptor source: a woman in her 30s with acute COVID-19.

The CDR3 DNA follows: TGTGCCAGCAGCCTTTACTCCTACGAGCAGTACTTC. It is translated as CASSLYSYEQYF. This chain joins TRBV5-5 and TRBJ2-7; D remains unclear. CDR1 and CDR2 from the germline V gene are SGHKS and YYEKEE (reference sequence). Deletions cut 4 bases from V and 0 bases from J, with 5 bases between. The CDR3 is 12 residues long.

In DNA, the CDR3 is TGTGCCAGCAGTCCTACCGGGGTTTCACCCCTCCACTTT. This translates into CASSPTGVSPLHF. This chain links TRBV6-5 with TRBJ1-6; D gene unclear. This CDR3 spans 13 amino acids. V was clipped by 5 bases and J by 9 bases, with 11 bases between them. Germline CDR1 MNHEY, CDR2 SVGAGI.

This CDR3 is CASSEFRRSGNTIYF. CDR3 DNA: TGTGCCAGCAGTGAATTCAGGCGCTCTGGAAACACCATATATTTT. The gene calls are TRBV25-1 and TRBJ1-3; D unresolved. The CDR3 is 15 residues long. Germline CDR1 MGHDK, CDR2 SYGVNS. Trimming stripped 1 base from V and 0 bases from J, with 7 bases between.

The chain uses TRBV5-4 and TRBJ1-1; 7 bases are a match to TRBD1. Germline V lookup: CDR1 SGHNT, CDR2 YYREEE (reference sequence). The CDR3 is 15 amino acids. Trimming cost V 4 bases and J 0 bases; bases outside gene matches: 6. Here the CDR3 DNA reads TGTGCCAGCAGCCGGGACAGTATAATGAACACTGAAGCTTTCTTT. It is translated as CASSRDSIMNTEAFF.

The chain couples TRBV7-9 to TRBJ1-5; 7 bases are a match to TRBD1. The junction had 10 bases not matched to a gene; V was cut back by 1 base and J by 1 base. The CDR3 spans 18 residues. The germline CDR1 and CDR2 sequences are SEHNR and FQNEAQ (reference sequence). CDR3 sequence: CASSLGAGGRLSNQPQHF. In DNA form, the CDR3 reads TGTGCCAGCAGCTTAGGGGCAGGGGGTCGGTTGAGCAATCAGCCCCAGCATTTT. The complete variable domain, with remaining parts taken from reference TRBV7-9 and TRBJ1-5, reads DTGVSQNPRHKITKRGQNVTFRCDPISEHNRLYWYRQTLGQGPEFLTYFQNEAQLEKSRLLSDRFSAERPKGSFSTLEIQRTEQGDSAMYLCASSLGAGGRLSNQPQHFGDGTRLSIL.

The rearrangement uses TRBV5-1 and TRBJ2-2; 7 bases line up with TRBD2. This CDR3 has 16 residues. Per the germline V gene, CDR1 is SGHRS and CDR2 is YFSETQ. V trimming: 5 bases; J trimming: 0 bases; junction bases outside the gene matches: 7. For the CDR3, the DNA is TGCGCCAGCAGTCGGCTGCGGGGGACGAACACCGGGGAGCTGTTTTTT. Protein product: CASSRLRGTNTGELFF.

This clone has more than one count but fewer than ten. The CDR3, as DNA: TGTGCCAGCAGTTTCGGACAGGGGGAAGCTTTCTTT. It is translated as CASSFGQGEAFF. The rearrangement uses TRBV27 and TRBJ1-1; TRBD1 agrees at 9 bases. The junction had 1 base not matched to a gene; V was cut back by 3 bases and J by 8 bases. The CDR3 has 12 residues. CDR1 is MNHEY and CDR2 is SMNVEV in the germline V gene (reference sequence).

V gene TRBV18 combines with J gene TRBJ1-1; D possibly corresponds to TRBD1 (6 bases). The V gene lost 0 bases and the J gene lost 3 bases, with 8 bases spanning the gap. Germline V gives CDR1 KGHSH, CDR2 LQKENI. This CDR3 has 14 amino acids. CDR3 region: CASSPPQGYTEAFF. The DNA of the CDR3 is TGTGCCAGCTCACCACCACAGGGTTACACTGAAGCTTTCTTT.

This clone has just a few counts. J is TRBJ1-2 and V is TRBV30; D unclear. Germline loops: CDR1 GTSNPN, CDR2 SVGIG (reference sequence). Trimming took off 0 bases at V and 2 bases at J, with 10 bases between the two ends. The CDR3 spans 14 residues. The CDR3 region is CAWSVLAGNYGYTF. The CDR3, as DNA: TGTGCCTGGAGTGTATTGGCAGGAAACTATGGCTACACCTTC. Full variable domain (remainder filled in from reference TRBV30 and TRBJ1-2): SQTIHQWPATLVQPVGSPLSLECTVEGTSNPNLYWYRQAAGRGLQLLFYSVGIGQISSEVPQNLSASRPQDRQFILSSKKLLLSDSGFYLCAWSVLAGNYGYTFGSGTRLTVV.

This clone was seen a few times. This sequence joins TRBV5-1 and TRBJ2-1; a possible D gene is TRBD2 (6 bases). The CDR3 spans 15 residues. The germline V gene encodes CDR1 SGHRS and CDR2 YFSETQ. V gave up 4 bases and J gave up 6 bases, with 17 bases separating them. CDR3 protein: CASSPQVASVNEQFF. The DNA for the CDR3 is TGCGCCAGCAGCCCGCAGGTGGCTAGCGTCAATGAGCAGTTCTTC.

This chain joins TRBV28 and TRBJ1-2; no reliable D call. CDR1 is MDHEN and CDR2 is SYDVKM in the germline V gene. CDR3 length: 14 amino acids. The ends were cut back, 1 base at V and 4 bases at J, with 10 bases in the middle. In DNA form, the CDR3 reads TGTGCCAGCAGTTTATCTGAGGTTGGCTATGGCTACACCTTC. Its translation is CASSLSEVGYGYTF.